Listed below are T cell receptor beta chains from one sample, sequenced in a study of cytomegalovirus exposure and HLA in healthy donors. Here immunoSEQ multiplex PCR was the method, and the copy in TCRdb shows in-frame clones only, minus some. The table lists 100,000 to 150,000 clones, 75% to 90% of them singletons. The sample taken for sequencing was PBMCs. All receptors derive from a man aged 18 to 29 in good health and CMV-seropositive. Each CDR3 is given without its conserved first and last residue.

TRBV5-1	ASSLGPGTGDNEKLF
TRBV18	ASSPPTGATGAKNIQY
TRBV5-1	ASSLGNRRTEAF
TRBV7-8	ASSQGTGYTLH
TRBV27	ASSLLTGQQF
TRBV7-7	ASSRTGVGGELF
TRBV7-3	ASSPRWDNQETQY
TRBV19	ASSPSSGTYQETQY
TRBV7-9	ASSIEGGTEYGYT
TRBV28	ASSWGQNPRQY
TRBV6-5	ASSRGSTEAF
TRBV6-1	ASSGGLAGRREGTDTQY
TRBV6-1	ASSGQVNGYEQY
TRBV5-1	ASSLAGIRSTDTQY
TRBV27	ASSPADRLLTDTQY
TRBV13	ASRGTVTNEKLF
TRBV11-2	ASSLTLATGELF
TRBV11-2	ASSLLPGDLYEQY
TRBV11-2	ASSLDGTALQPQH
TRBV7-9	ASSPFNEQF
TRBV5-6	ASSLGGDYGYT
TRBV7-3	ASSNRRDEQF
TRBV5-4	ASSPTRSQETQY
TRBV9	ASNRWGGSDQPQH
TRBV23-1	ASSRDRDTEAF
TRBV6-1	ASSARNEQF
TRBV5-4	ASSLSYRQGLYEQY
TRBV5-6	ASSLGPTGGYEQY
TRBV18	ASSPEVGNSGANVLT
TRBV5-1	ASSFTGTDSGNTIY
TRBV9	ASSVGTGGNYGYT
TRBV6-1	AIRTGAYEQY
TRBV18	ASSPKQDQETQY
TRBV28	ASSKPGRELNYGYT
TRBV5-6	ASSPQGPNEQF
TRBV2	ASSGQGNFEQY
TRBV7-8	ASSLYGRGIYGYT
TRBV7-6	ASSFPGFEQPQH
TRBV28	ASRRGRDSPLH
TRBV25-1	ASSDTGTGVYGYT
TRBV9	ASSVYGHPSEQY